The source of this TCR beta chain is a study of shared clonotypes between healthy human individuals. Across the study: Donor composition was two women and a few men, aged 18 to 49.

Libraries were prepared by immunoSEQ multiplex PCR; TCRdb keeps only in-frame clonotypes and omits some of them. The table includes 2 million to 2.5 million clones, under 97% detected once. The CDR3 is made up of 14 amino acids. J lost 5 bases, V lost 3 bases, and 6 bases had no gene match. Germline V CDR1 and CDR2: GTSNPN, SVGIG (reference sequence). Partitioning of CD4+ cells yielded a CD45RA+ naive subset and a CD45RA-negative memory subset. The sample was naive CD4+ T cells sorted from blood. As to subset: CD45RA+ positively selected. The chain recombines TRBV30 with TRBJ2-2; 7 bases map to TRBD1. The sequence came from a man between 18 and 29 years old in good health. As DNA, the CDR3 is TGTGCCTGGAGATACGGGACAGAAACCGGGGAGCTGTTTTTT. Translation: CAWRYGTETGELFF. Full variable domain (remainder filled in from reference TRBV30 and TRBJ2-2): SQTIHQWPATLVQPVGSPLSLECTVEGTSNPNLYWYRQAAGRGLQLLFYSVGIGQISSEVPQNLSASRPQDRQFILSSKKLLLSDSGFYLCAWRYGTETGELFFGEGSRLTVL.